This T cell receptor beta chain originates from a study of blood T cells in healthy people across ages. Of note for this clonotype: The target antigen is unknown.

Staff drew around 10 milliliters of peripheral blood from each donor. The study isolated at least 6 million PBMCs from each sample. General study points: Roughly linear age-related decline in beta diversity appeared, significant by age 40. Unknown CMV status may confound age-related changes in expanded clones.

Deletions cut 5 bases from V and 0 bases from J, with 9 bases between. Germline V lookup: CDR1 PRHDT, CDR2 FYEKMQ (reference sequence). This CDR3 region has 14 residues. Together with a sample-barcoded 5' primer, a J-beta primer mix was included in a second PCR lasting about 7 to 11 cycles. TCRdb re-called the 5' RACE reads through MiXCR, storing one row per CDR3 protein. The repertoire consists of 1.2 million to 1.5 million distinct CDR3 sequences, with 55% to 75% occurring once and the leading ten covering over 5.5%. The chain links TRBV13 to TRBJ2-3; no firm D call. This clonotype originated in a man between 18 and 29 years old in good health. Source material: blood. CDR3 in DNA: TGTGCCAGCAGCCATAGTACTAGCACAGATACGCAGTATTTT. The encoded protein is CASSHSTSTDTQYF.